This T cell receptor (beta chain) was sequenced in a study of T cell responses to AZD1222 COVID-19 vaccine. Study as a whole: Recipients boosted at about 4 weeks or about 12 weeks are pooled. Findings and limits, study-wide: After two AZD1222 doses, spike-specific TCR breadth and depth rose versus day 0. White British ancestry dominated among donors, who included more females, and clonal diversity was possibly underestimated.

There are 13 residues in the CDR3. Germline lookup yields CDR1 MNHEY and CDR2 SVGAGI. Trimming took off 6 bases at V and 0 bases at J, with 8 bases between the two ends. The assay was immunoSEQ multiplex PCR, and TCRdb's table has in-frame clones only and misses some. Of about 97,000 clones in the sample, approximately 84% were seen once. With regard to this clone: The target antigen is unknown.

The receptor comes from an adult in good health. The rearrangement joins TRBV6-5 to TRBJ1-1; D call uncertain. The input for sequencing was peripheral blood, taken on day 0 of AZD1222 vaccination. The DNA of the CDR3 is TGTGCCAGCAGGGGTGGGGTGAACACTGAAGCTTTCTTT. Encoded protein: CASRGGVNTEAFF.